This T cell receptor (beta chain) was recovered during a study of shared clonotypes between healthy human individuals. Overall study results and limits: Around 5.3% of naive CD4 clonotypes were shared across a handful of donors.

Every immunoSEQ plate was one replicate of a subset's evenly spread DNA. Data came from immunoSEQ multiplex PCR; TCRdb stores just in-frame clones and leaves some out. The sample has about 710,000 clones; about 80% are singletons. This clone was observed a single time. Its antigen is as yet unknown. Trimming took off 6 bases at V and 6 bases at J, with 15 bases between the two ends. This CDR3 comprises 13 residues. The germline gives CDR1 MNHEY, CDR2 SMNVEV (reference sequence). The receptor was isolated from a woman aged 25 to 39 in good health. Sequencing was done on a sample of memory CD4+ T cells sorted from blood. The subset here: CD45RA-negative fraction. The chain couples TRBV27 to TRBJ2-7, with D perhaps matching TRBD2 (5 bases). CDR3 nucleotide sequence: TGTGCCAGCAGGGACCCCGGGATCTCCGAGCAGTACTTC. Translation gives CASRDPGISEQYF.